This TCR beta chain was found in a study of blood T cell repertoires in COVID-19. Germline V gene data show CDR1 as SGHRS and CDR2 as YFSETQ. After removal of 4 bases from V and 4 bases from J, the junction contained 7 bases not matched to a gene. The CDR3 consists of 14 residues. Only in-frame clones appear in the TCRdb table, and some are missing; sequencing was by immunoSEQ multiplex PCR. The repertoire holds 310,000 or so clones, with more than 85% as singletons. This TCR came from a woman in her 30s with COVID-19, enrolled during active disease. Material for sequencing was peripheral blood. The V gene is TRBV5-1, the J gene TRBJ1-2; 7 positions agree with TRBD1. The CDR3 is CASSPEGQFYGYTF. DNA for the CDR3: TGCGCCAGCAGCCCCGAGGGACAGTTCTATGGCTACACCTTC.